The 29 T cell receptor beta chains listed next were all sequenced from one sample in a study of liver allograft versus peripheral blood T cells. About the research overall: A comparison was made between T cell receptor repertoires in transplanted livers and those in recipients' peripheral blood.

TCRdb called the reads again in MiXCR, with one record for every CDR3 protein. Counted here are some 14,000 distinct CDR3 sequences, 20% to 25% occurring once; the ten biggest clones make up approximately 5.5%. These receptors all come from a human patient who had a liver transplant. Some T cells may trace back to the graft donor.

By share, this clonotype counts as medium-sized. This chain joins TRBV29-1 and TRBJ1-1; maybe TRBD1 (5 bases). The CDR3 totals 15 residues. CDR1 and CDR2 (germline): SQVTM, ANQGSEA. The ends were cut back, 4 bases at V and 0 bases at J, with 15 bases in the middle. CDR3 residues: CSVGAGWGMNTEAFF. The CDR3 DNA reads TGCAGCGTTGGCGCGGGATGGGGCATGAACACTGAAGCTTTCTTT.

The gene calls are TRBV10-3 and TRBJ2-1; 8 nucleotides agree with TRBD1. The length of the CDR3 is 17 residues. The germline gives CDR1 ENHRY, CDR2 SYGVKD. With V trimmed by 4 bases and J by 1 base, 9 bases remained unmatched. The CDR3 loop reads CAISGTAGGLSYNEQFF. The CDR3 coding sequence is TGTGCCATCAGTGGGACCGCAGGGGGCTTATCCTACAATGAGCAGTTCTTC.

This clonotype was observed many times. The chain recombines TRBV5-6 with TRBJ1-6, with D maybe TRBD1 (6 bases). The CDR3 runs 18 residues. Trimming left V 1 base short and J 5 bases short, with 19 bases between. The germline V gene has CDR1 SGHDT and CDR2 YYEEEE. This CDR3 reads CASSLSIRGRYNNSPLHF. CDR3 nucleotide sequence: TGTGCCAGCAGCTTGAGTATTAGGGGGAGGTACAATAATTCACCCCTCCACTTT.

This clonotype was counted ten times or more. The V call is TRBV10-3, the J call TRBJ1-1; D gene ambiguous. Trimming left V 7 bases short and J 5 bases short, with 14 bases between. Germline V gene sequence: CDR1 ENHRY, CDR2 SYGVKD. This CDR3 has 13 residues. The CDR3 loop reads CAITPDVGTEAFF. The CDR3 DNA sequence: TGTGCCATCACCCCGGACGTTGGGACTGAAGCTTTCTTT.

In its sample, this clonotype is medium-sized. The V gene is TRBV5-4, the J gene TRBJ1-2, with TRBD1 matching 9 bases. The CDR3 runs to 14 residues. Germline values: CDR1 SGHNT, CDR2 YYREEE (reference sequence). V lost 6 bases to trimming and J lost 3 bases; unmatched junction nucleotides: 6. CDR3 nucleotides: TGTGCCAGCAAACCGACAGGGGGTCACTATGGCTACACCTTC. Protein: CASKPTGGHYGYTF.

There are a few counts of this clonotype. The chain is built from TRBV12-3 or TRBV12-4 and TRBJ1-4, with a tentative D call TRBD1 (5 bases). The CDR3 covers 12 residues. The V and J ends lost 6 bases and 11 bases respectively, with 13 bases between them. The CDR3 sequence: CASSWQGAKLFF. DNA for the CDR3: TGTGCCAGCAGCTGGCAGGGAGCTAAACTGTTTTTT.

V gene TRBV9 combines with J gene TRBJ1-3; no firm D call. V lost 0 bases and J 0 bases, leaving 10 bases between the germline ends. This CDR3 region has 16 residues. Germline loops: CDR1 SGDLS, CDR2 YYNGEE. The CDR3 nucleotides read TGTGCCAGCAGCGTAGCGGGTATGGGCTCTGGAAACACCATATATTTT. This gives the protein CASSVAGMGSGNTIYF.

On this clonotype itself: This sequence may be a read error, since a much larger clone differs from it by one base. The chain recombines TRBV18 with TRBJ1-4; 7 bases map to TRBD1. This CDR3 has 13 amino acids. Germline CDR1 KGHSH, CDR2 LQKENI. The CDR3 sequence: CASQDRTSEKLFF. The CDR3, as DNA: TGTGCCAGCCAGGACAGGACTAGTGAAAAACTGTTTTTT.

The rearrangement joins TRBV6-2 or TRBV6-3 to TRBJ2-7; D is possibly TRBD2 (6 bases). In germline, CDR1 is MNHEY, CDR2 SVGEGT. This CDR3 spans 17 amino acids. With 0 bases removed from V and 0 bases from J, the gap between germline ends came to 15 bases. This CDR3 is CASSYSNRDSHSYEQYF. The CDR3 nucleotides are TGTGCCAGCAGTTACTCTAATAGGGACTCACACTCCTACGAGCAGTACTTC.

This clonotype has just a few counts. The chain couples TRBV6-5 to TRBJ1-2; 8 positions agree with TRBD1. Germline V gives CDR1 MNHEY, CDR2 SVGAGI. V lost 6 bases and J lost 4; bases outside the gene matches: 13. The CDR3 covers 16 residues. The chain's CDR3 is CASSRNPLDRVYGYTF. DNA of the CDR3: TGTGCCAGCAGCCGCAACCCCCTGGACAGGGTCTATGGCTACACCTTC.

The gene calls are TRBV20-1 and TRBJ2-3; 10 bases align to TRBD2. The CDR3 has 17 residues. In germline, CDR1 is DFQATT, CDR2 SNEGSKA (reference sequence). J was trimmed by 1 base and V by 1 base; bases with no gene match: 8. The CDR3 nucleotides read TGCAGTGCTAGAGTTACCGGACTAGCGGTGCGCACAGATACGCAGTATTTT. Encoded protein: CSARVTGLAVRTDTQYF.

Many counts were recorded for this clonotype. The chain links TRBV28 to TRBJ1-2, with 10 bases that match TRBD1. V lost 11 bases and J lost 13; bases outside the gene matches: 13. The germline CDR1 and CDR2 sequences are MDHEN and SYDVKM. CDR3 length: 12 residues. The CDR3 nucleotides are TGTGCCGCTAGGAGGGACAGGGGAATGGCCACCTTC. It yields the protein CAARRDRGMATF.

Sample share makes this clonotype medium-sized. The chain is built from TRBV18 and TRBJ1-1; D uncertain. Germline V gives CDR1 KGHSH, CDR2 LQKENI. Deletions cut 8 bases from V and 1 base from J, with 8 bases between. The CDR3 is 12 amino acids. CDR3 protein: CASRLWNTEAFF. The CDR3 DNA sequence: TGTGCCAGCCGCTTATGGAACACTGAAGCTTTCTTT.

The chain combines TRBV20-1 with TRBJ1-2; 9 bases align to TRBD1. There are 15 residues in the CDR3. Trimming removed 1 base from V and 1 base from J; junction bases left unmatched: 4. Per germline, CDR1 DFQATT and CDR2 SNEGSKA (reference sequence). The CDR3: CSARVPGQGNYGYTF. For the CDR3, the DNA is TGCAGTGCTAGAGTTCCGGGACAGGGTAACTATGGCTACACCTTC.

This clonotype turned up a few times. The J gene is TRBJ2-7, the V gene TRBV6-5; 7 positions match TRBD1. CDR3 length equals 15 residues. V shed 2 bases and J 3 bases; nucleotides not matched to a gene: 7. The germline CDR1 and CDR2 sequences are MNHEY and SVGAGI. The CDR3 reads CASSYLHRGYYEQYF. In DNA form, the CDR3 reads TGTGCCAGCAGTTACCTACACAGGGGCTACTACGAGCAGTACTTC.

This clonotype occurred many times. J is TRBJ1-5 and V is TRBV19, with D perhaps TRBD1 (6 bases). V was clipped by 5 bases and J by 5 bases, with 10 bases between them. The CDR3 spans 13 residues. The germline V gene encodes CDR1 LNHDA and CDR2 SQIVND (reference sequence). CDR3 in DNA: TGTGCCAGTAGTCTCCACAGGGATCAGCCCCAGCATTTT. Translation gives CASSLHRDQPQHF.

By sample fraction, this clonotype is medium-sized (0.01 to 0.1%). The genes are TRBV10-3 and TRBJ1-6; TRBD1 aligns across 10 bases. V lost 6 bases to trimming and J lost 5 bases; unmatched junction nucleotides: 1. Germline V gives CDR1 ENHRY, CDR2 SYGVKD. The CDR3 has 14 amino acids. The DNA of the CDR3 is TGTGCCATCAGGGACAGGGGGAATAATTCACCCCTCCACTTT. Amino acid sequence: CAIRDRGNNSPLHF.

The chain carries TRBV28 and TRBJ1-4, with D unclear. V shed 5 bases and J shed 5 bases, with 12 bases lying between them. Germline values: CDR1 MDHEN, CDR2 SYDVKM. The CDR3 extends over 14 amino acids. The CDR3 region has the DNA TGTGCCAGCAGTCTGGGCAGCCTAAATGAAAAACTGTTTTTT. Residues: CASSLGSLNEKLFF.

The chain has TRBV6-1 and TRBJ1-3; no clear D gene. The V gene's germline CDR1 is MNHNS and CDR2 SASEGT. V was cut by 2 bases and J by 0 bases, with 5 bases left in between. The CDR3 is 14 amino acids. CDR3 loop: CASSERGSGNTIYF. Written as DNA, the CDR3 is TGTGCCAGCAGTGAACGGGGCTCTGGAAACACCATATATTTT.

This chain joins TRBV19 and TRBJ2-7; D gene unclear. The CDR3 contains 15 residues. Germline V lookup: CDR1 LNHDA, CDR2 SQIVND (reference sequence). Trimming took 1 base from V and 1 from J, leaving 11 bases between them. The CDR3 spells CASSIGGYSSYEQYF. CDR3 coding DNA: TGTGCCAGTAGTATAGGAGGCTACAGTTCCTACGAGCAGTACTTC.

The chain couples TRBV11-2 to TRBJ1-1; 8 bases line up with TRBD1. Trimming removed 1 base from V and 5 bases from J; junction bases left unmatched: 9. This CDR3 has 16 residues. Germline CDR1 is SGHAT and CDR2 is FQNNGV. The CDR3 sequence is CASSLGQGTPWTEAFF. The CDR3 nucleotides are TGTGCCAGCAGCTTAGGACAGGGGACGCCTTGGACTGAAGCTTTCTTT.

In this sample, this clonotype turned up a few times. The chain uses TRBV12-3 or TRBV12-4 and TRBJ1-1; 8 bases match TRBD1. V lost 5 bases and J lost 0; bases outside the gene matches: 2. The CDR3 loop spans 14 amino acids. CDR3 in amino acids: CASSTQGVNTEAFF. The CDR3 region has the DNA TGTGCCAGCAGTACACAGGGGGTGAACACTGAAGCTTTCTTT.

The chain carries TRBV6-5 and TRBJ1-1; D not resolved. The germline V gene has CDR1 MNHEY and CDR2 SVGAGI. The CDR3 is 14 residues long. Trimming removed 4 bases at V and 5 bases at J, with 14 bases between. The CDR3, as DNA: TGTGCCAGCAGTTTTGATACCGTGGGGACTGAAGCTTTCTTT. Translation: CASSFDTVGTEAFF.

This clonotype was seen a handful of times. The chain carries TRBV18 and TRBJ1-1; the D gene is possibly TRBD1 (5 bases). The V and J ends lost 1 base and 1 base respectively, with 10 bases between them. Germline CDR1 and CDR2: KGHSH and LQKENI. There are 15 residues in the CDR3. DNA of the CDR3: TGTGCCAGCTCACCACAAACAGGAACGAACACTGAAGCTTTCTTT. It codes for CASSPQTGTNTEAFF.

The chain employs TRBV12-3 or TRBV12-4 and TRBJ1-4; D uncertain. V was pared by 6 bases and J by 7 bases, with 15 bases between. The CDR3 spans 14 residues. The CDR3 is CASSGRILFEKLFF. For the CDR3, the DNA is TGTGCCAGCAGCGGAAGGATACTATTTGAAAAACTGTTTTTT.

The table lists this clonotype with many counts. The CDR3 region has the DNA TGTGCCAGCAGCCTAATTGATGGCGGCGAGCAGTACTTC. Protein: CASSLIDGGEQYF. The chain combines TRBV7-2 with TRBJ2-7; D not certain. This CDR3 is 13 amino acids long. V lost 5 bases, J lost 6 bases, and 14 bases lay in between. Germline lookup yields CDR1 SGHTA and CDR2 FQGNSA.

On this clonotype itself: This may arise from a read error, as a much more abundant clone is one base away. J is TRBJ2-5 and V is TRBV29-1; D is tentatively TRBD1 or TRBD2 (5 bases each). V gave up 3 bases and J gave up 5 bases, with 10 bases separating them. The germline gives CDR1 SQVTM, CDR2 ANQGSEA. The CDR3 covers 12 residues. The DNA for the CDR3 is TGCAGCGTTGATATATGGGGGGAGACCCAGTACTTC. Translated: CSVDIWGETQYF.

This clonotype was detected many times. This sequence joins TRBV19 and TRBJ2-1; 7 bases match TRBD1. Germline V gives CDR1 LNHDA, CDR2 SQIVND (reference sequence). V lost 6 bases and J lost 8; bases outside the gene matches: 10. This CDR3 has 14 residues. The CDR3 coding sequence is TGTGCCAGTAGATCTGGACAGGACGTACATGAGCAGTTCTTC. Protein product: CASRSGQDVHEQFF. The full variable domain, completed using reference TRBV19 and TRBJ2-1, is DGGITQSPKYLFRKEGQNVTLSCEQNLNHDAMYWYRQDPGQGLRLIYYSQIVNDFQKGDIAEGYSVSREKKESFPLTVTSAQKNPTAFYLCASRSGQDVHEQFFGPGTRLTVL.

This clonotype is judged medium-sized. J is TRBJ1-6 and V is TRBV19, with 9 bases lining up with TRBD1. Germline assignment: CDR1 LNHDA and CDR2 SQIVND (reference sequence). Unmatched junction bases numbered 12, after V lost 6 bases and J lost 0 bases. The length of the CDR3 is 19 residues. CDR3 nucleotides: TGTGCCAGTAGGGGATGGACAGGGGTTACCAGCTCCTATAATTCACCCCTCCACTTT. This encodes CASRGWTGVTSSYNSPLHF.